The sequence of this T cell receptor (beta chain) was determined in a study of shared clonotypes between healthy human individuals. Across the whole study: A donor's plate count was three for CD4 naive and three for CD4 memory; CD8 naive had two and CD8 memory one.

Splitting the CD4+ cells yielded a CD45RA+ naive subset and a CD45RA-negative memory subset. CDR3 size: 14 residues. Per the germline V gene, CDR1 is MDHEN and CDR2 is SYDVKM. Trimming took off 5 bases at V and 1 base at J, with 11 bases between the two ends. TCRdb's table, derived via immunoSEQ multiplex PCR, lists solely in-frame clones and lacks some. The sample lists fewer than 2.5 million clones; 80% to 95% were seen once. The V and J genes are TRBV28 and TRBJ1-1; D remains ambiguous. The TCR originated in a man aged 18 to 30 in good health. Some clones in this sample may be carry-over from other donors' samples. Sequenced input: naive CD4+ T cells from PBMCs. Noted subset: CD45RA+ positively selected. This CDR3 reads CASSPGRQNTEAFF. The CDR3 bases are TGTGCCAGCAGTCCAGGACGGCAGAACACTGAAGCTTTCTTT. The full variable domain, rest sourced from reference TRBV28 and TRBJ1-1, is DVKVTQSSRYLVKRTGEKVFLECVQDMDHENMFWYRQDPGLGLRLIYFSYDVKMKEKGDIPEGYSVSREKKERFSLILESASTNQTSMYLCASSPGRQNTEAFFGQGTRLTVV.